This is a list of T cell receptor beta chains from one sample in a study of identical twins. TCRdb called the 5' RACE reads again in MiXCR, with one record for every CDR3 protein. The sample shows about 530,000 distinct CDR3 sequences, around 22% of them seen only once. This sample also belongs to another study, concerning yellow fever vaccine responses in identical twins.

The specimen sequenced was CD4+ T cells sorted from blood. These receptors were taken from a woman between 18 and 30 years old in good health. Both conserved end residues are part of each CDR3. Each record gives: J gene, CDR3 length, V gene, CDR3 protein.

J gene: TRBJ1-3
CDR3 length: 15
V gene: TRBV5-1
CDR3 protein: CASSFGQGSGNTIYF

J gene: TRBJ2-2
CDR3 length: 15
V gene: TRBV7-8
CDR3 protein: CASRKGDANTGELFF

J gene: TRBJ2-7
CDR3 length: 16
V gene: TRBV25-1
CDR3 protein: CASSDTIGTAGYEQYF

J gene: TRBJ2-1
CDR3 length: 10
V gene: TRBV29-1
CDR3 protein: CSAAKGEQFF

J gene: TRBJ1-5
CDR3 length: 16
V gene: TRBV4-2
CDR3 protein: CASSHFGQTSNQPQHF

J gene: TRBJ1-2
CDR3 length: 15
V gene: TRBV6-5
CDR3 protein: CASSYLGDGNYGYTF

J gene: TRBJ2-5
CDR3 length: 17
V gene: TRBV7-9
CDR3 protein: CASSILPWGLIEETQYF

J gene: TRBJ2-1
CDR3 length: 12
V gene: TRBV10-3
CDR3 protein: CAVETSGTERFF

J gene: TRBJ2-1
CDR3 length: 15
V gene: TRBV24-1
CDR3 protein: CATSDGSGTYNEQFF

J gene: TRBJ1-2
CDR3 length: 14
V gene: TRBV29-1
CDR3 protein: CSVEVPGQHYGYTF

J gene: TRBJ2-7
CDR3 length: 13
V gene: TRBV20-1
CDR3 protein: CSASARGTYEQYF

J gene: TRBJ1-5
CDR3 length: 14
V gene: TRBV10-3
CDR3 protein: CAIVTGMGRGPQHF

J gene: TRBJ2-1
CDR3 length: 13
V gene: TRBV20-1
CDR3 protein: CSAISDSYNEQFF

J gene: TRBJ2-1
CDR3 length: 14
V gene: TRBV20-1
CDR3 protein: CSASSSSGINEHFF

J gene: TRBJ2-5
CDR3 length: 16
V gene: TRBV24-1
CDR3 protein: CATSDLGAQRGETQYF

J gene: TRBJ2-3
CDR3 length: 21
V gene: TRBV11-2
CDR3 protein: CATSFGQLIAEWGLAADTQYF

J gene: TRBJ2-5
CDR3 length: 14
V gene: TRBV29-1
CDR3 protein: CSGRDNTSGETQYF

J gene: TRBJ2-5
CDR3 length: 21
V gene: TRBV20-1
CDR3 protein: CSAYRLPSFNENDEGVETQYF

J gene: TRBJ2-7
CDR3 length: 15
V gene: TRBV6-5
CDR3 protein: CASSYYGTNTYEQYF

J gene: TRBJ2-1
CDR3 length: 12
V gene: TRBV24-1
CDR3 protein: CATSAPNNEQFF

J gene: TRBJ2-7
CDR3 length: 15
V gene: TRBV20-1
CDR3 protein: CSARVATTGPYEQYF

J gene: TRBJ1-5
CDR3 length: 16
V gene: TRBV27
CDR3 protein: CASSSRDRGLSQPQHF

J gene: TRBJ1-2
CDR3 length: 14
V gene: TRBV7-8
CDR3 protein: CASSARDTLYGYTF

J gene: TRBJ2-3
CDR3 length: 15
V gene: TRBV11-2
CDR3 protein: CASSWSGHRTDTQYF

J gene: TRBJ2-1
CDR3 length: 11
V gene: TRBV6-5
CDR3 protein: CASAGASGGWF

J gene: TRBJ2-7
CDR3 length: 11
V gene: TRBV3-1
CDR3 protein: CASSQTGEQYF

J gene: TRBJ2-5
CDR3 length: 13
V gene: TRBV14
CDR3 protein: CASSHFGSETQYF

J gene: TRBJ2-5
CDR3 length: 16
V gene: TRBV7-2
CDR3 protein: CASSPPRYLGQETQYF

J gene: TRBJ2-5
CDR3 length: 13
V gene: TRBV29-1
CDR3 protein: CSVERGYQETQYF

J gene: TRBJ1-2
CDR3 length: 14
V gene: TRBV29-1
CDR3 protein: CSVEDHRDLGGYTF